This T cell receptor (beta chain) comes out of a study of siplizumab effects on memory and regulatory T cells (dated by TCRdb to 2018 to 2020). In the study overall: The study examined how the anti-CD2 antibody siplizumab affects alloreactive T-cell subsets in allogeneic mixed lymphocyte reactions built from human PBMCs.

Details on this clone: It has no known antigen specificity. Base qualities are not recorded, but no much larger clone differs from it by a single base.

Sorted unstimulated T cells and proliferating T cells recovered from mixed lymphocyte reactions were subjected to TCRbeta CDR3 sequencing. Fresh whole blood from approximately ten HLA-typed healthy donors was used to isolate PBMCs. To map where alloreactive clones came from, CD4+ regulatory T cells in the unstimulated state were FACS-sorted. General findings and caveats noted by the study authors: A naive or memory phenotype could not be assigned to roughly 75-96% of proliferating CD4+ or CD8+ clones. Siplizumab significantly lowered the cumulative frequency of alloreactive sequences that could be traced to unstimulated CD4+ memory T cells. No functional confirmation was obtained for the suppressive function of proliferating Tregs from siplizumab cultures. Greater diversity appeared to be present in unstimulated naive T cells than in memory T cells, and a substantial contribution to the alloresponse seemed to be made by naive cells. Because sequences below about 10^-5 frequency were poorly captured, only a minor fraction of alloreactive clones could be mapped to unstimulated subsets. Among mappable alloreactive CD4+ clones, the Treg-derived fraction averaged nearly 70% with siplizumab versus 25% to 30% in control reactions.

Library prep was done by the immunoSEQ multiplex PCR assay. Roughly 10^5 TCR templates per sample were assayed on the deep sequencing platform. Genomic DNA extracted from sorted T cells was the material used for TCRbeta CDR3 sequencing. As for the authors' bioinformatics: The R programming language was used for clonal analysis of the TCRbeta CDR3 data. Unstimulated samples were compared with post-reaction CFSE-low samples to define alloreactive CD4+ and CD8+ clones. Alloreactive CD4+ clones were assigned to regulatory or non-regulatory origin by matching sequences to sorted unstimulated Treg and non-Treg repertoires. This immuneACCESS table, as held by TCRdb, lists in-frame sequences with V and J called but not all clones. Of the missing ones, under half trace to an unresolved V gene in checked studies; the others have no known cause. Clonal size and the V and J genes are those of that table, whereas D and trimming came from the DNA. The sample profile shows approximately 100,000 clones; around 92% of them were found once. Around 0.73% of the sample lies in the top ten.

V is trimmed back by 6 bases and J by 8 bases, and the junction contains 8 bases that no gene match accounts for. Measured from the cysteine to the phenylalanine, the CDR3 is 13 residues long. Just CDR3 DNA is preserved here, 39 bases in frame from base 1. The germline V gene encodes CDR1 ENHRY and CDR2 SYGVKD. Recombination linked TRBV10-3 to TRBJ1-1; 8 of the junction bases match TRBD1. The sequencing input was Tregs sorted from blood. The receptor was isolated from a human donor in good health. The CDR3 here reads CAIRGQVGLEAFF. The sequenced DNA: TGTGCCATCAGGGGACAGGTTGGATTGGAAGCTTTCTTT.